The clone carrying this TCR beta chain occurred once. This specimen comes from a study of shared clonotypes between healthy human individuals. This CDR3 comprises 15 residues. With V trimmed by 3 bases and J by 5 bases, 3 bases remained unmatched. Per germline, CDR1 SGHTS and CDR2 YDEGEE. Sequencing used immunoSEQ multiplex PCR; TCRdb keeps in-frame clones, though not all of them. The table includes 2 million to 2.5 million clones, about 94% detected once. J is TRBJ2-7 and V is TRBV5-8; the match to TRBD2 covers 15 bases. This TCR derives from a young man in good health. Specimen: naive CD4+ T cells sorted from blood. Specified subset: CD45RA+ positively selected. The CDR3 nucleotides are TGTGCCAGCAGCTCCGGACTAGCGGGAGGGGACGAGCAGTACTTC. Residues: CASSSGLAGGDEQYF.